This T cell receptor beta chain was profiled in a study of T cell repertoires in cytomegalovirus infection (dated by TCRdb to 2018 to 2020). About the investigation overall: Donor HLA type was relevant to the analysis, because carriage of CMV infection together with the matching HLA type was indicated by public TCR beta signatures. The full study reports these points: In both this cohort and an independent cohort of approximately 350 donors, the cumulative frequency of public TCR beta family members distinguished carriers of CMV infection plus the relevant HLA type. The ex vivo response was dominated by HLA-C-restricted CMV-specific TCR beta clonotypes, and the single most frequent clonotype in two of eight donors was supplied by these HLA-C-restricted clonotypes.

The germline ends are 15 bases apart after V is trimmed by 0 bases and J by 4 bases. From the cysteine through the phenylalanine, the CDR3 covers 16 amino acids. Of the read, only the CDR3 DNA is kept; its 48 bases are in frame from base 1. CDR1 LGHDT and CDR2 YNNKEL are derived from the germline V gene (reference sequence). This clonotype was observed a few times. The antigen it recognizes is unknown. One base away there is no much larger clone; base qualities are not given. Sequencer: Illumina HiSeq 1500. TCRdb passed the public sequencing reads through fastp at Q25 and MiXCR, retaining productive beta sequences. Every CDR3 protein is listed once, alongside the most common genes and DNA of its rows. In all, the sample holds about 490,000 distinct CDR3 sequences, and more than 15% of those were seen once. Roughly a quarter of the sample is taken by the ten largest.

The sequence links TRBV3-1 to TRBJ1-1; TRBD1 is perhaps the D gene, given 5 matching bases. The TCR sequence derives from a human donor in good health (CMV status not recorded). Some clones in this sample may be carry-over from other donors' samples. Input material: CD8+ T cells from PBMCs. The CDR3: CASSQDGAGFTTEAFF. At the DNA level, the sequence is TGTGCCAGCAGCCAAGACGGCGCAGGGTTTACCACTGAAGCTTTCTTT.